The clone carrying this T cell receptor (beta chain) showed up just once. This sample stems from a study of blood T cell repertoires in COVID-19. Study-level background: Samples taken during acute and convalescent COVID-19 were collected in the United States, Italy and Spain. Nucleic acid was either cDNA or gDNA, and it came from T cells, B-cell-depleted T cells, or PBMCs.

Germline V gives CDR1 SGHAT, CDR2 FQNNGV. This CDR3 comprises 14 residues. Trimming took 1 base from V and 4 from J, leaving 10 bases between them. Per the authors' pipeline: Reference gene primer amplification yielded estimated nucleated cell counts. Sequenced by immunoSEQ multiplex PCR; TCRdb stores in-frame clones only, minus some. Clone size and the V and J calls come from that table; the DNA yielded D and trimming. The repertoire holds some 220,000 clones, with roughly 84% as singletons. The chain links TRBV11-2 to TRBJ2-5; a possible D gene is TRBD2 (6 bases). The clonotype was recovered from a man aged 50-59 years who had recovered from COVID-19. The specimen sequenced was peripheral blood. The CDR3 DNA reads as TGTGCCAGCAGCTTAGGGCCGGGGGTAGAGACCCAGTACTTC. Protein sequence: CASSLGPGVETQYF.